The 15 T cell receptor beta chains reported below all come from one sample, sequenced in a study of beta chain features in type 1 diabetes. Study-level results: Shorter TCRB CDR3s, moderately but significantly so, were found in Type 1 diabetes patients in all four CD4+ subsets.

No cognate antigen is known for these TCRs. TCRB transcripts that were expressed got sequenced, as all of the isolated RNA had been reverse transcribed. The data were produced by immunoSEQ multiplex PCR, yet TCRdb's version contains in-frame clones alone and is incomplete. The data contain 250,000 to 300,000 clones, around 22% of them singletons. Sequenced sample: naive CD4+ T cells from blood. The receptors were gathered from a woman aged 25-40 years with type 1 diabetes.

The V call is TRBV12-5, the J call TRBJ2-4, with 9 bases lining up with TRBD1. V dropped 7 bases and J dropped 1; count of bases not matched to a gene: 11. The CDR3 is 17 residues long. Germline CDR1 is LGHNT and CDR2 is FRNRAP. Here the CDR3 reads CASALHRDREAKNIQYF. The CDR3 nucleotides are TGTGCTAGTGCCCTACACCGGGACAGGGAGGCCAAAAACATTCAGTACTTC.

This chain connects TRBV18 to TRBJ1-4; D is ambiguous. CDR3 length: 14 residues. V was pared by 3 bases and J by 0 bases, with 5 bases between. Germline CDR1 KGHSH, CDR2 LQKENI. CDR3: CASSPAATNEKLFF. DNA of the CDR3: TGTGCCAGCTCACCGGCAGCAACTAATGAAAAACTGTTTTTT.

J is TRBJ2-1 and V is TRBV7-9, with D maybe TRBD2 (6 bases). Germline V gene data show CDR1 as SEHNR and CDR2 as FQNEAQ (reference sequence). V was trimmed by 0 bases and J by 7 bases, leaving 16 bases between them. CDR3 length equals 16 residues. CDR3: CASSLAGTGVKNEQFF. CDR3 bases: TGTGCCAGCAGCTTAGCGGGAACGGGAGTCAAAAATGAGCAGTTCTTC.

The chain couples TRBV27 to TRBJ2-7; D unresolved. Trimming cost V 5 bases and J 0 bases, with 17 bases left between them. This CDR3 has 16 amino acids. Germline CDR1 MNHEY, CDR2 SMNVEV (reference sequence). The CDR3 region is CASSPADWVSSYEQYF. The CDR3 DNA reads as TGTGCCAGCAGTCCCGCTGACTGGGTGAGCTCCTACGAGCAGTACTTC.

This clone turned up a few times. The V gene is TRBV6-1, the J gene TRBJ1-1; no clear D gene. CDR1 is MNHNS, CDR2 SASEGT, per germline. There are 14 residues in the CDR3. Between the trimmed V and J ends, which lost 6 bases and 0 bases, there was a span of 11 bases. The chain's CDR3 is CASSLRALNTEAFF. CDR3 bases: TGTGCCAGCAGCCTGCGCGCACTGAACACTGAAGCTTTCTTT.

This clone was picked up a small number of times. The chain carries TRBV4-1 and TRBJ2-1, with a possible D match to TRBD1 (5 bases). Germline values: CDR1 MGHRA, CDR2 YSYEKL. Trimming cost V 0 bases and J 3 bases, with 9 bases left between them. This CDR3 has 15 residues. DNA for the CDR3: TGCGCCAGCAGCCAAGAAGCAGGGTTCTACAATGAGCAGTTCTTC. Its translation is CASSQEAGFYNEQFF.

This chain uses TRBV14 with TRBJ2-6, with 8 bases fitting TRBD1. This CDR3 is 19 amino acids long. V lost 0 bases and J lost 2; bases outside the gene matches: 9. The V gene's germline CDR1 is SGHDN and CDR2 FVKESK. The CDR3 loop is CASSQDRQGAFPGANVLTF. Written as DNA, the CDR3 is TGTGCCAGCAGCCAAGATCGTCAGGGGGCCTTCCCTGGGGCCAACGTCCTGACTTTC.

V is TRBV28 and J is TRBJ2-7; 9 nucleotides align to TRBD1. CDR1 and CDR2 from the germline V gene are MDHEN and SYDVKM. Germline trimming cut 5 bases from V and 3 bases from J; bases unmatched to any gene: 8. The CDR3 spans 15 residues. In DNA form, the CDR3 reads TGTGCCAGCAGTCCTGACGGACAGGGGTTCTACGAGCAGTACTTC. It codes for CASSPDGQGFYEQYF.

The chain links TRBV9 to TRBJ1-2, with 9 bases aligning to TRBD1. This CDR3 spans 14 amino acids. The V segment lost 3 bases and the J segment 5 bases; nucleotides outside the gene matches: 5. Germline assignment: CDR1 SGDLS and CDR2 YYNGEE. The CDR3 DNA is TGTGCCAGCAGCGCGGGGACAGGGTTATATGGCTACACCTTC. Translating it yields CASSAGTGLYGYTF.

The gene calls are TRBV27 and TRBJ1-2, with 9 bases aligning to TRBD1. CDR1 is MNHEY and CDR2 is SMNVEV in the germline V gene (reference sequence). The CDR3 consists of 12 residues. V gave up 7 bases and J gave up 8 bases; unmatched junction bases: 5. The CDR3 DNA follows: TGTGCCAGCACCGGGGACAGGGACGGCTACACCTTC. Its protein is CASTGDRDGYTF.

The chain combines TRBV28 with TRBJ2-1; TRBD2 is a possible D gene (6 bases). CDR1 and CDR2 (germline): MDHEN, SYDVKM. V was trimmed by 6 bases and J by 9 bases, leaving 15 bases between them. The CDR3 has 13 amino acids. DNA for the CDR3: TGTGCCAGCAGGTCGGGAGTTGAGGGTGAGCAGTTCTTC. This gives the protein CASRSGVEGEQFF.

This rearrangement joins TRBV4-1 to TRBJ1-1; D gene uncertain. The CDR3 runs 17 residues. From germline, CDR1 is MGHRA and CDR2 YSYEKL. V shed 1 base and J shed 4 bases, with 19 bases lying between them. CDR3 DNA sequence: TGCGCCAGCAGCCAAGCCTCGACGGGGAAATGGGCCACTGAAGCTTTCTTT. It encodes CASSQASTGKWATEAFF.

The chain couples TRBV4-1 to TRBJ2-7; 10 nucleotides match TRBD1. CDR1 and CDR2 from the germline V gene are MGHRA and YSYEKL. The junction had 9 bases not matched to a gene; V was cut back by 1 base and J by 6 bases. The CDR3 runs to 16 residues. The CDR3 sequence is CASSQATRRTGGEQYF. The CDR3, as DNA: TGCGCCAGCAGCCAAGCCACTCGAAGGACAGGGGGCGAGCAGTACTTC.

V gene TRBV5-4 combines with J gene TRBJ1-2, with D perhaps matching TRBD1 (6 bases). CDR1 is SGHNT and CDR2 is YYREEE in the germline V gene (reference sequence). The CDR3 has 15 amino acids. V was shortened by 4 bases and J by 1 base, with 14 bases between the two germline ends. The CDR3 spells CASSLETDSNYGYTF. The CDR3 DNA sequence: TGTGCCAGCAGCCTCGAAACGGACAGTAACTATGGCTACACCTTC.

In this sample, this clone turned up a few times. The CDR3 loop reads CAWSVAPGNTIYF. The CDR3 bases are TGTGCCTGGAGTGTAGCCCCAGGAAACACCATATATTTT. This chain joins TRBV30 and TRBJ1-3; D is undetermined. CDR1 and CDR2 from the germline V gene are GTSNPN and SVGIG (reference sequence). The CDR3 covers 13 residues. Between the trimmed V and J ends, which lost 0 bases and 4 bases, there was a span of 7 bases.